A selection of T cell receptor beta chains follows, all from one sample in a study of beta chain features in type 1 diabetes. The method was immunoSEQ multiplex PCR; TCRdb's version includes in-frame clones alone and lacks a portion of them. The table records about 320,000 clones, approximately 14% of them present only once. Sequenced input: central memory CD4+ T cells from blood. These receptors were obtained from a man younger than 45 in good health. Both conserved end residues are part of each CDR3. The D gene is left open where the match is weak. Size is omitted from some rows. Given values are once, few, many or a class for expanded clones.

>many|TRBV7-3|TRBJ2-1|NA
TGTGCCAGCAGCCGGGACTCGTCCTACAATGAGCAGTTCTTC
CASSRDSSYNEQFF
>NA|TRBV5-4|TRBJ1-4|NA
TGTGCCAGCAGCTTGGCCGGCAGGCGTAATGAAAAACTGTTTTTT
CASSLAGRRNEKLFF
>few|TRBV7-2|TRBJ1-2|NA
TGTGCCAGCAGCTTAGCAGGGATCTATGGCTACACCTTC
CASSLAGIYGYTF
>few|TRBV5-1|TRBJ1-5|NA
TGCGCCAGCAGCATAGGGGATAGCAATCAGCCCCAGCATTTT
CASSIGDSNQPQHF
>many|TRBV7-9|TRBJ2-3|NA
TGTGCCAGCAGCCAATTGGGGGCGGGCCGAGATACGCAGTATTTT
CASSQLGAGRDTQYF
>few|TRBV11-2|TRBJ1-5|NA
TGTGCCAGCAGTTCAGGGGCTTATAGCAATCAGCCCCAGCATTTT
CASSSGAYSNQPQHF
>NA|TRBV15|TRBJ2-2|NA
TGTGCCACCAGCAGAGATGCGAACACCGGGGAGCTGTTTTTT
CATSRDANTGELFF
>NA|TRBV4-3|TRBJ1-4|NA
TGCGCCAGCAGCCAAGGGAACCAGCTGACTAATGAAAAACTGTTTTTT
CASSQGNQLTNEKLFF
>few|TRBV30|TRBJ2-1|TRBD2
TGTGCCTGGGGCGGGGCTAGCGGATTCAATGAGCAGTTCTTC
CAWGGASGFNEQFF
>few|TRBV2|TRBJ1-6|NA
TGTGCCAGCAGTGGATATCGGGACGGCGAGAATTCACCCCTCCACTTT
CASSGYRDGENSPLHF
>few|TRBV25-1|TRBJ2-1|NA
TGTGCCAGCAGTGACCAGATAACACCCTACAATGAGCAGTTCTTC
CASSDQITPYNEQFF
>many|TRBV6-1|TRBJ1-3|NA
TGTGCCAGCAGTGACAGCTCTGGAAACACCATATATTTT
CASSDSSGNTIYF
>few|TRBV6-6|TRBJ1-1|TRBD1
TGTGCCAGCAGTTACTCGATACTAGGGGGCCGAGCAGCTTTCTTT
CASSYSILGGRAAFF
>NA|TRBV6-5|TRBJ2-1|NA
TGTGCCAGCAGTCGTAGGACCATCCACCACAATGAGCAGTTCTTC
CASSRRTIHHNEQFF
>many|TRBV6-6|TRBJ1-1|NA
TGTGCCAGCAGTTATTTACGAGTGTCTGCGAACACTGAAGCTTTCTTT
CASSYLRVSANTEAFF
>few|TRBV23-1|TRBJ2-1|TRBD2
TGCGCCAGCAGTAGACTAGCGAGCTACAATGAGCAGTTCTTC
CASSRLASYNEQFF
>NA|TRBV5-6|TRBJ2-1|NA
TGTGCCAGCAGCTTGAACCGATACAATGAGCAGTTCTTC
CASSLNRYNEQFF
>NA|TRBV11-2|TRBJ1-5|TRBD1
TGTGCCAGCAGCTCTGACAGGGCCATTAAGCCCCAGCATTTT
CASSSDRAIKPQHF
>few|TRBV7-7|TRBJ2-3|NA
TGTGCCAGCAGCTTTACCCAACCCCTAGCGACAGATACGCAGTATTTT
CASSFTQPLATDTQYF
>NA|TRBV6-1|TRBJ2-3|NA
TGTGCCAGCAGTGACAGGGGAGTCACAGATACGCAGTATTTT
CASSDRGVTDTQYF
>NA|TRBV10-3|TRBJ1-1|NA
TGTGCCATCAGTGACATGACAGACACTGAAGCTTTCTTT
CAISDMTDTEAFF
>few|TRBV29-1|TRBJ1-5|NA
TGCAGCGTTGCATCTTCAGGGAAGGGTCAGCCCCAGCATTTT
CSVASSGKGQPQHF
>NA|TRBV11-2|TRBJ2-3|NA
TGTGCCAGCAGCTTCCCGGGGGAGCGACCTAGCACAGATACGCAGTATTTT
CASSFPGERPSTDTQYF
>few|TRBV19|TRBJ1-1|TRBD1
TGTGCCAGTAGTATAGGGGACAGGGAATCTGAAGCTTTCTTT
CASSIGDRESEAFF
>NA|TRBV7-9|TRBJ1-1|NA
TGTGCCAGCAGCTTTGGAAATTACGGAATTGAAGCTTTCTTT
CASSFGNYGIEAFF
>few|TRBV10-2|TRBJ1-2|TRBD1
TGCGCCAGCAGTGATTTGTCAGGGGCAGGGGGGTATGGCTACACCTTC
CASSDLSGAGGYGYTF
>few|TRBV2|TRBJ1-5|NA
TGTGCCAGCGACAGTTTCCCCAATCAGCCCCAGCATTTT
CASDSFPNQPQHF